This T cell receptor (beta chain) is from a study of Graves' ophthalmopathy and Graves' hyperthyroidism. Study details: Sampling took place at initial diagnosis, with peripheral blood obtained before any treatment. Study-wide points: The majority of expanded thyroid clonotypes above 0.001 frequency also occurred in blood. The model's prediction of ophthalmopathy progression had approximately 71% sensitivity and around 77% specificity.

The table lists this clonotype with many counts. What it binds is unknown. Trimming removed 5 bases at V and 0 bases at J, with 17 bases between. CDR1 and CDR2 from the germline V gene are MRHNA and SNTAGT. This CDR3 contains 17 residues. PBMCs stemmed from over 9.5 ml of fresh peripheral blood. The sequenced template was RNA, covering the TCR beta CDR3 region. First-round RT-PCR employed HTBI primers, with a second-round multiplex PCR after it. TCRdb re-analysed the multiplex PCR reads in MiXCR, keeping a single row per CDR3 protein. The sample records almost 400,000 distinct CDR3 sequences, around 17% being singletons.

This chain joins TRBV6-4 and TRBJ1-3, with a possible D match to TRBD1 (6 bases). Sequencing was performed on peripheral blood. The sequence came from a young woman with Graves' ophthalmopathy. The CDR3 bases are TGTGCCAGCAGTCCTGGGAGGACAGCGGTCTCTGGAAACACCATATATTTT. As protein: CASSPGRTAVSGNTIYF.